The source of this T cell receptor (beta chain) is a study of Graves' ophthalmopathy and Graves' hyperthyroidism. Study-level findings and limits: Detection in blood was also observed for most expanded thyroid clonotypes above 0.001 frequency.

For donors with ophthalmopathy, the disease showed moderate-to-severe activity, reached CAS ≥3 and NOSPECS ≥4, and had lasted under 3 months. Other autoimmune diseases, uncontrolled infections, pregnancy or lactation excluded patients from enrollment. A roughly 10 ml volume of fresh peripheral blood provided the PBMCs. Amplification targeted the TCR beta CDR3 regions, with RNA transcripts as the source material. First-round RT-PCR relied on HTBI primers, and a second-round multiplex PCR came next. TCRdb ran MiXCR on the multiplex PCR reads and lists one entry per CDR3 protein. The profile shows 240,000 or so distinct CDR3 sequences, 45% of them singletons. Germline V gene data show CDR1 as SGDLS and CDR2 as YYNGEE. CDR3 length: 16 amino acids. V lost 4 bases, J lost 0 bases, and 17 bases lay in between. This clonotype showed up just a few times. Antigen: not known.

This clonotype was obtained from an adult man with Graves' ophthalmopathy. Sequences were obtained from peripheral blood. The gene calls are TRBV9 and TRBJ2-7; D possibly corresponds to TRBD1 (6 bases). CDR3 amino acids: CASSPLEDSSSYEQYF. The DNA for the CDR3 is TGTGCCAGCAGCCCACTGGAGGACAGTTCCTCCTACGAGCAGTACTTC.